This T cell receptor beta chain was found in a study of blood T cell repertoires in COVID-19. Study information: Collection of acute and convalescent COVID-19 samples took place in the United States, Italy and Spain. In each case, the material was cDNA or gDNA derived from T cells, B-cell-depleted T cells, or PBMCs.

Authors' processing steps: Estimates of nucleated cell counts were drawn from the amplification of reference gene primers. TCRdb's table, derived via immunoSEQ multiplex PCR, lists solely in-frame clones and lacks some. V and J calls and clone size are as listed in that table; D and trimming were resolved from the DNA. The sample has tens of thousands of clones, 80% to 90% seen once. Sequencing input: peripheral blood. The sequence came from a human donor with active COVID-19. The donor label of this sample is uncertain.

The DNA for the CDR3 is TGTGCTAGTGGTTTGGACAGGGGGTGGTTGTATGGCTACACCTTC. It is translated as CASGLDRGWLYGYTF. The J gene is TRBJ1-2, the V gene TRBV12-5, with TRBD1 identical over 8 bases. Germline CDR1 and CDR2: LGHNT and FRNRAP. V shed 1 base, J shed 5 bases, and the junction held 6 bases outside the gene matches. The CDR3 extends over 15 amino acids.